Shown below are 28 T cell receptor beta chains from a single sample sequenced in a study of regulatory T cells in long-lasting Graves disease. The authors built TCR beta libraries using iRepertoire HTBI primers and Arm-PCR of CDR3 regions. Via MiXCR, TCRdb re-called the multiplex PCR reads, giving one row per CDR3 protein. The table lists 500,000 to 800,000 distinct CDR3 sequences, around 32% of them singletons. Noted time point: persistent/refractory GD, antithyroid drugs over 5 years with positive TRAb. The TCR library was made from RNA that had been extracted from PBMCs in TRIzol. The sample was peripheral blood mononuclear cells (PBMCs), taken when the disease was refractory, from a patient treated with antithyroid drugs. Every receptor here comes from a female donor with Graves disease.

This rearrangement joins TRBV20-1 to TRBJ2-5; 10 bases align to TRBD2. V was pared by 7 bases and J by 2 bases, with 19 bases of the junction left unmatched. The germline V gene has CDR1 DFQATT and CDR2 SNEGSKA (reference sequence). CDR3 length equals 18 residues. CDR3 region: CSGLEALPGTSEQETQYF. CDR3 DNA sequence: TGCAGTGGTCTAGAGGCACTACCGGGGACTAGCGAACAAGAGACCCAGTACTTC.

This clonotype occurred a few times. The CDR3 protein is CASSSGGQGIFDSGNTIYF. DNA of the CDR3: TGCGCCAGCAGCTCGGGTGGACAGGGGATCTTTGATTCTGGAAACACCATATATTTT. The chain employs TRBV5-1 and TRBJ1-3; TRBD1 aligns across 9 bases. The CDR3 length is 19 residues. Trimming cost V 3 bases and J 1 base; bases outside gene matches: 14. The germline V gene has CDR1 SGHRS and CDR2 YFSETQ.

This clonotype came up a few times. The rearrangement links TRBV18 to TRBJ1-1, with D perhaps TRBD1 (6 bases). This CDR3 has 14 residues. Per germline, CDR1 KGHSH and CDR2 LQKENI. Trimming took 6 bases from V and 7 from J, leaving 18 bases between them. CDR3 sequence (DNA): TGTGCCAGCTCGTCCCCCTTGGGGGCAGGTGAAGCTTTCTTT. Protein: CASSSPLGAGEAFF.

The chain combines TRBV10-3 with TRBJ1-1; D gene ambiguous. Germline lookup yields CDR1 ENHRY and CDR2 SYGVKD. V was cut by 0 bases and J by 1 base, with 3 bases left in between. This CDR3 is built from 13 residues. This CDR3 is CAISESSNTEAFF. The CDR3 DNA sequence: TGTGCCATCAGTGAGTCGTCGAACACTGAAGCTTTCTTT.

The genes are TRBV11-2 and TRBJ2-7, with 10 positions matching TRBD2. CDR3 size: 16 residues. V trimming: 0 bases; J trimming: 2 bases; junction bases outside the gene matches: 4. Germline V gene lookup returns CDR1 SGHAT and CDR2 FQNNGV. The DNA for the CDR3 is TGTGCCAGCAGCTTAGATCAAAGCGGGAGGGCCTACGAGCAGTACTTC. Translating it yields CASSLDQSGRAYEQYF. Full variable domain (outside the CDR3, taken from reference TRBV11-2 and TRBJ2-7): EAGVAQSPRYKIIEKRQSVAFWCNPISGHATLYWYQQILGQGPKLLIQFQNNGVVDDSQLPKDRFSAERLKGVDSTLKIQPAKLEDSAVYLCASSLDQSGRAYEQYFGPGTRLTVT.

This chain joins TRBV20-1 and TRBJ1-5; unclear D gene. This CDR3 is 13 amino acids long. Trimming removed 6 bases at V and 2 bases at J, with 11 bases between. In germline, CDR1 is DFQATT, CDR2 SNEGSKA (reference sequence). CDR3 protein: CSAHRAGNQPQHF. CDR3 sequence (DNA): TGCAGTGCCCATCGGGCAGGCAATCAGCCCCAGCATTTT.

This clonotype was observed at least ten times. The chain carries TRBV6-2 or TRBV6-3 and TRBJ1-4, with TRBD1 as a possible D gene (5 bases). The CDR3 sequence is 14 residues long. In germline, CDR1 is MNHEY, CDR2 SVGEGT. Trimming removed 4 bases at V and 6 bases at J, with 12 bases between. The CDR3 sequence: CASSSRTRDEKLFF. The DNA of the CDR3 is TGTGCCAGCAGTTCAAGGACCAGGGATGAAAAACTGTTTTTT.

This clonotype was observed a handful of times. This chain uses TRBV12-3 or TRBV12-4 with TRBJ1-6, with a possible D match to TRBD1 (5 bases). The V end lost 7 bases, the J end lost 8 bases, and 15 bases lay between the germline ends. This CDR3 is 14 amino acids long. CDR3 DNA: TGTGCCAGCAAAACCAGGGTTCGGGATTCACCCCTCCACTTT. Translating it yields CASKTRVRDSPLHF.

The rearrangement uses TRBV29-1 and TRBJ1-6; TRBD1 matches 10 bases. The CDR3 has 14 amino acids. J was trimmed by 5 bases and V by 6 bases; bases with no gene match: 4. CDR1 is SQVTM, CDR2 ANQGSEA, per germline. Here the CDR3 DNA reads TGCAGCGTGCGGACAGGGGGAAATAATTCACCCCTCCACTTT. This encodes CSVRTGGNNSPLHF.

The chain recombines TRBV6-1 with TRBJ2-7; tentatively, D is TRBD2 (6 bases). Germline loops: CDR1 MNHNS, CDR2 SASEGT. Trimming took 11 bases from V and 6 from J, leaving 17 bases between them. The CDR3 is 12 amino acids. The CDR3 reads CAAGGAGREQYF. In DNA, the CDR3 is TGTGCCGCGGGCGGGGCAGGGCGCGAGCAGTACTTC.

The DNA for the CDR3 is TGTGCCATCCGGGGAAATAATGAAAAACTGTTTTTT. This encodes CAIRGNNEKLFF. The V call is TRBV10-3, the J call TRBJ1-4; D gene unclear. Germline CDR1 and CDR2: ENHRY and SYGVKD. V dropped 8 bases and J dropped 4 bases, with 8 bases sitting between them. CDR3 size: 12 residues.

The table lists this clonotype with a few counts. The rearrangement joins TRBV29-1 to TRBJ1-2, with D unclear. CDR1 is SQVTM, CDR2 ANQGSEA, per germline. The CDR3 contains 13 residues. The germline V and J ends were trimmed by 4 bases and 4 bases, with 13 bases remaining between them. The CDR3 nucleotides read TGCAGCGTTGTGGCGGGCGCTCCCTATGGCTACACCTTC. This translates into CSVVAGAPYGYTF.

J is TRBJ2-7 and V is TRBV6-2 or TRBV6-3; the match to TRBD2 covers 14 bases. The ends lost 5 bases at V and 3 bases at J; junction bases unmatched: 3. Germline V CDR1 and CDR2: MNHEY, SVGEGT. The CDR3 length is 15 residues. The CDR3 DNA is TGTGCCAGCAGTAAGGGACTAGCGGGAGTCTACGAGCAGTACTTC. Its translation: CASSKGLAGVYEQYF.

This clonotype was picked up many times. This chain uses TRBV27 with TRBJ1-5, with 8 bases matching TRBD1. This CDR3 region has 13 residues. Germline assignment: CDR1 MNHEY and CDR2 SMNVEV (reference sequence). The junction had 2 bases not matched to a gene; V was cut back by 4 bases and J by 6 bases. The CDR3 loop reads CASSSGQAQPQHF. For the CDR3, the DNA is TGTGCCAGCAGTTCGGGACAGGCTCAGCCCCAGCATTTT.

Turning to this clonotype: The conserved closing phenylalanine or tryptophan is absent in this CDR3, likely reflecting a read error. This chain joins TRBV6-1 and TRBJ1-2, with a weak D call TRBD1 (6 bases). Trimming stripped 7 bases from V and 5 bases from J, with 11 bases between. This CDR3 has 12 amino acids. In germline, CDR1 is MNHNS, CDR2 SASEGT. CDR3 sequence reads: CASTQGNYGYTL. DNA for the CDR3: TGTGCCAGCACCCAGGGGAATTATGGCTACACCCTC.

The J gene is TRBJ1-5, the V gene TRBV6-1; D perhaps matches TRBD1 (5 bases). The CDR3 totals 13 residues. Germline V lookup: CDR1 MNHNS, CDR2 SASEGT. The V end was cut by 6 bases, the J end by 7 bases, with 13 bases between. The CDR3 region is CASRGPPSQPQHF. The CDR3, as DNA: TGTGCCAGCAGGGGACCTCCAAGCCAGCCCCAGCATTTT.

This clonotype was detected only a few times. V is TRBV29-1 and J is TRBJ1-2; no definite D call. Deletions cut 3 bases from V and 6 bases from J, with 14 bases between. CDR3 size: 13 residues. CDR1 and CDR2 (germline): SQVTM, ANQGSEA. The CDR3, as DNA: TGCAGCGTTGACCTCTCCGGTAGGGATGGCTACACCTTC. It yields the protein CSVDLSGRDGYTF. Drawing the rest from reference TRBV29-1 and TRBJ1-2, the complete variable domain is SAVISQKPSRDICQRGTSLTIQCQVDSQVTMMFWYRQQPGQSLTLIATANQGSEATYESGFVIDKFPISRPNLTFSTLTVSNMSPEDSSIYLCSVDLSGRDGYTFGSGTRLTVV.

This clonotype was counted many times. The genes are TRBV6-1 and TRBJ2-5; 13 bases line up with TRBD2. Germline CDR1 reads MNHNS; CDR2 reads SASEGT. V lost 8 bases and J lost 4; bases outside the gene matches: 13. CDR3 length: 17 residues. The CDR3 is CASVSPRLAGGGETQYF. The CDR3 DNA follows: TGTGCCAGCGTAAGCCCTCGACTAGCGGGAGGAGGAGAGACCCAGTACTTC.

This chain connects TRBV7-3 to TRBJ1-1; TRBD1 matches at 7 bases. J gave up 1 base and V 0 bases, and 5 bases lay outside the gene matches. CDR1 is SGHTA, CDR2 FQGTGA, per germline. The CDR3 extends over 16 amino acids. Here the CDR3 DNA reads TGTGCCAGCAGCTTAACCCCGGGACAGACGAACACTGAAGCTTTCTTT. It translates to CASSLTPGQTNTEAFF.

This clonotype has a handful of counts. Mismatch with germline at one junction end may stem from a read error. The chain employs TRBV12-3 or TRBV12-4 and TRBJ2-7, with D possibly matching TRBD1 (6 bases). The CDR3 is 14 amino acids. The CDR3 DNA follows: TGTGCCAGCAATTTAGACAGGACTTCCTACGAGCAGTACTTC. Translation: CASNLDRTSYEQYF.

This clonotype was seen many times. The junction does not match germline at one end; this may be a read error. J is TRBJ1-5 and V is TRBV27; D not resolved. CDR3 length equals 15 residues. Germline assignment: CDR1 MNHEY and CDR2 SMNVEV (reference sequence). The DNA for the CDR3 is TGTGCCAGCAGCTTATCAGTGGGTGGCAATCAGCCCCAGCATTTT. Its protein is CASSLSVGGNQPQHF.

In this sample, this clonotype turned up a few times. The chain has TRBV5-1 and TRBJ1-1; possible D gene TRBD1, 6 bases. The V gene lost 2 bases and the J gene lost 4 bases, with 9 bases spanning the gap. CDR1 SGHRS and CDR2 YFSETQ come from the germline V gene. This CDR3 has 13 amino acids. CDR3 in DNA: TGCGCCAGCAGCTTAAGACAGGCCACTGAAGCTTTCTTT. Protein sequence: CASSLRQATEAFF.

The chain is built from TRBV2 and TRBJ1-5; D remains ambiguous. Germline V gene lookup returns CDR1 SNHLY and CDR2 FYNNEI. Trimming pared 8 bases from V and 0 bases from J, leaving 8 bases between. This CDR3 region has 13 residues. Here the CDR3 DNA reads TGTGCCAGCGGAGAGGATAGCAATCAGCCCCAGCATTTT. It is translated as CASGEDSNQPQHF.

Only a few counts were recorded for this clonotype. The rearrangement joins TRBV12-3 or TRBV12-4 to TRBJ1-5; D is ambiguous. This CDR3 contains 14 residues. The V end lost 4 bases, the J end lost 2 bases, and 9 bases lay between the germline ends. The CDR3 spells CASSSDHGNQPQHF. CDR3 in DNA: TGTGCCAGCAGTTCAGACCATGGCAATCAGCCCCAGCATTTT.

This clonotype was counted between two and nine times. V is TRBV28 and J is TRBJ2-7; tentatively, D is TRBD1 or TRBD2 (5 bases each). V dropped 8 bases and J dropped 2 bases, with 19 bases sitting between them. Germline values: CDR1 MDHEN, CDR2 SYDVKM. This CDR3 contains 15 residues. The CDR3 sequence: CASQRGGSTTYEQYF. The CDR3 DNA is TGTGCCAGCCAAAGGGGCGGGTCCACGACCTACGAGCAGTACTTC.

V is TRBV5-1 and J is TRBJ1-6; possibly TRBD1 for D (6 bases). V dropped 0 bases and J dropped 8 bases, with 18 bases sitting between them. Per germline, CDR1 SGHRS and CDR2 YFSETQ. This CDR3 is 17 amino acids long. CDR3 sequence: CASSLVGGGFGDSPLHF. The CDR3, as DNA: TGCGCCAGCAGCTTGGTAGGGGGAGGCTTCGGGGATTCACCCCTCCACTTT.

This clonotype has a count of ten or more. The genes are TRBV2 and TRBJ2-5; 10 nucleotides match TRBD2. Per the germline V gene, CDR1 is SNHLY and CDR2 is FYNNEI. The CDR3 is 15 amino acids. Trimming at V came to 1 base and at J to 5 bases, leaving 4 bases not matched to a gene. The chain's CDR3 is CASSEGLAGAETQYF. Here the CDR3 DNA reads TGTGCCAGCAGTGAAGGTCTAGCGGGAGCTGAGACCCAGTACTTC. Supplemented by reference TRBV2 and TRBJ2-5, the full variable domain reads EPEVTQTPSHQVTQMGQEVILRCVPISNHLYFYWYRQILGQKVEFLVSFYNNEISEKSEIFDDQFSVERPDGSNFTLKIRSTKLEDSAMYFCASSEGLAGAETQYFGPGTRLLVL.

This chain joins TRBV20-1 and TRBJ2-7; TRBD2 aligns across 11 bases. This CDR3 region has 15 residues. From germline, CDR1 is DFQATT and CDR2 SNEGSKA (reference sequence). Trimming cost V 1 base and J 6 bases; bases outside gene matches: 8. The DNA for the CDR3 is TGCAGTGCTAGAGCCCAACTAGCGGGAGTAGGCGAGCAGTACTTC. Its protein product is CSARAQLAGVGEQYF.